This is a list of T cell receptor beta chains from one sample in a study of cytomegalovirus exposure and HLA in healthy donors. Libraries were prepared by immunoSEQ multiplex PCR; TCRdb keeps only in-frame clonotypes and omits some of them. The table records tens of thousands of clones, roughly 64% of them present only once. Sequencing input: PBMCs. Receptors were obtained from a middle-aged man in good health and CMV-seropositive. CDR3s include the opening cysteine and the closing phenylalanine or tryptophan. D genes are given only for firm matches. Not every row has a clone size; where given, it reads once, few, many or a size class.

clone size: few; J gene: TRBJ2-2; V gene: TRBV5-1; D gene: -; CDR3 protein: CASSPRSHTGELFF; CDR3 DNA: TGCGCCAGCAGCCCGCGTTCGCACACCGGGGAGCTGTTTTTT
clone size: -; J gene: TRBJ1-1; V gene: TRBV6-6; D gene: TRBD1; CDR3 protein: CASSFKQGETEAFF; CDR3 DNA: TGTGCCAGCAGTTTCAAACAGGGGGAGACTGAAGCTTTCTTT
clone size: -; J gene: TRBJ2-6; V gene: TRBV27; D gene: -; CDR3 protein: CASSLGSSGANVLTF; CDR3 DNA: TGTGCCAGCAGTTTGGGGAGCTCTGGGGCCAACGTCCTGACTTTC
clone size: -; J gene: TRBJ2-5; V gene: TRBV5-4; D gene: -; CDR3 protein: CASSFRGLETQYF; CDR3 DNA: TGTGCCAGCAGCTTCAGAGGGTTGGAGACCCAGTACTTC
clone size: -; J gene: TRBJ2-7; V gene: TRBV15; D gene: TRBD1; CDR3 protein: CATSSLGQSSYEQYF; CDR3 DNA: TGTGCCACCAGCAGTTTGGGACAGAGCTCCTACGAGCAGTACTTC
clone size: once; J gene: TRBJ2-7; V gene: TRBV6-1; D gene: -; CDR3 protein: CASEGLARPYEQYF; CDR3 DNA: TGTGCCAGCGAGGGGCTAGCGAGGCCCTACGAGCAGTACTTC
clone size: -; J gene: TRBJ1-6; V gene: TRBV29-1; D gene: TRBD1; CDR3 protein: CSVSTGGYNSPLHF; CDR3 DNA: TGCAGCGTTAGCACAGGGGGATATAATTCACCCCTCCACTTT
clone size: few; J gene: TRBJ2-7; V gene: TRBV5-1; D gene: TRBD2; CDR3 protein: CASSLEAGSIYEQYF; CDR3 DNA: TGCGCCAGCAGCTTGGAAGCGGGATCGATTTACGAGCAGTACTTC
clone size: -; J gene: TRBJ1-1; V gene: TRBV7-2; D gene: -; CDR3 protein: CASSALGIQGGHTEAFF; CDR3 DNA: TGTGCCAGCAGCGCCCTAGGCATACAGGGCGGGCACACTGAAGCTTTCTTT
clone size: -; J gene: TRBJ1-5; V gene: TRBV10-3; D gene: -; CDR3 protein: CAISGGEGNQPQHF; CDR3 DNA: TGTGCCATCAGCGGAGGTGAGGGCAATCAGCCCCAGCATTTT
clone size: -; J gene: TRBJ1-5; V gene: TRBV7-3; D gene: TRBD1; CDR3 protein: CASSLEGAGQPQHF; CDR3 DNA: TGTGCCAGCAGCTTAGAGGGGGCTGGACAGCCCCAGCATTTT
clone size: -; J gene: TRBJ2-7; V gene: TRBV29-1; D gene: TRBD1; CDR3 protein: CSVEEMIRDRGTYEQYF; CDR3 DNA: TGCAGCGTTGAAGAGATGATCCGGGACAGGGGAACCTACGAGCAGTACTTC
clone size: -; J gene: TRBJ1-5; V gene: TRBV30; D gene: -; CDR3 protein: CAWSVLSGAQPQHF; CDR3 DNA: TGTGCCTGGAGTGTACTGTCAGGGGCCCAGCCCCAGCATTTT
clone size: few; J gene: TRBJ2-7; V gene: TRBV28; D gene: TRBD2; CDR3 protein: CASSSGGRVEQYF; CDR3 DNA: TGTGCCAGCAGTTCGGGAGGGAGGGTCGAGCAGTACTTC
clone size: -; J gene: TRBJ2-3; V gene: TRBV9; D gene: TRBD2; CDR3 protein: CASSVASGGATDTQYF; CDR3 DNA: TGTGCCAGCAGCGTAGCTAGCGGGGGGGCCACAGATACGCAGTATTTT
clone size: few; J gene: TRBJ2-7; V gene: TRBV11-2; D gene: -; CDR3 protein: CASSIWPLTADAYEQYF; CDR3 DNA: TGTGCCAGCAGCATCTGGCCTCTGACAGCCGACGCCTACGAGCAGTACTTC
clone size: -; J gene: TRBJ2-5; V gene: TRBV29-1; D gene: -; CDR3 protein: CSVEDRRGRETQYF; CDR3 DNA: TGCAGCGTTGAAGATCGGAGAGGGCGAGAGACCCAGTACTTC
clone size: -; J gene: TRBJ1-3; V gene: TRBV5-4; D gene: -; CDR3 protein: CASSLGAGGPGNTIYF; CDR3 DNA: TGTGCCAGCAGCTTGGGGGCGGGAGGACCTGGAAACACCATATATTTT
clone size: few; J gene: TRBJ1-4; V gene: TRBV2; D gene: TRBD1; CDR3 protein: CASSLDREKLFF; CDR3 DNA: TGTGCCAGCAGCTTGGACAGGGAAAAACTGTTTTTT
clone size: -; J gene: TRBJ1-5; V gene: TRBV5-1; D gene: -; CDR3 protein: CASSSVPNQPQHF; CDR3 DNA: TGCGCCAGCAGTAGCGTCCCTAATCAGCCCCAGCATTTT
clone size: few; J gene: TRBJ2-6; V gene: TRBV7-3; D gene: TRBD1; CDR3 protein: CASSGDRAGANVLTF; CDR3 DNA: TGTGCCAGCAGTGGGGACAGGGCTGGGGCCAACGTCCTGACTTTC
clone size: -; J gene: TRBJ1-1; V gene: TRBV29-1; D gene: -; CDR3 protein: CSVGRGLRTEAFF; CDR3 DNA: TGCAGCGTTGGGCGGGGGCTGAGGACTGAAGCTTTCTTT
clone size: -; J gene: TRBJ1-3; V gene: TRBV13; D gene: -; CDR3 protein: CASSLGTIGNTIYF; CDR3 DNA: TGTGCCAGCAGCTTAGGGACTATTGGAAACACCATATATTTT
clone size: few; J gene: TRBJ2-2; V gene: TRBV2; D gene: TRBD1; CDR3 protein: CASIPRQGGTGELFF; CDR3 DNA: TGTGCCAGCATCCCGCGACAGGGTGGAACCGGGGAGCTGTTTTTT
clone size: -; J gene: TRBJ2-7; V gene: TRBV19; D gene: TRBD1; CDR3 protein: CASSITSGDSYEQYF; CDR3 DNA: TGTGCCAGTAGTATAACAAGTGGGGACAGCTACGAGCAGTACTTC
clone size: -; J gene: TRBJ1-1; V gene: TRBV2; D gene: -; CDR3 protein: CASSYRVLNTEAFF; CDR3 DNA: TGTGCCAGCAGCTACAGGGTCCTGAACACTGAAGCTTTCTTT
clone size: -; J gene: TRBJ1-1; V gene: TRBV18; D gene: -; CDR3 protein: CASSSKTSTEAFF; CDR3 DNA: TGTGCCAGCTCATCAAAGACAAGCACTGAAGCTTTCTTT
clone size: -; J gene: TRBJ1-2; V gene: TRBV28; D gene: TRBD1; CDR3 protein: CASSSGQGYGYTF; CDR3 DNA: TGTGCCAGCAGTTCAGGACAGGGATATGGCTACACCTTC
clone size: -; J gene: TRBJ1-1; V gene: TRBV29-1; D gene: -; CDR3 protein: CSVAPQGGTEAFF; CDR3 DNA: TGCAGCGTTGCCCCCCAGGGAGGCACTGAAGCTTTCTTT
clone size: few; J gene: TRBJ1-6; V gene: TRBV6-5; D gene: -; CDR3 protein: CASSYSGGPKGSPLHF; CDR3 DNA: TGTGCCAGCAGTTACTCGGGGGGACCCAAGGGGTCACCCCTCCACTTT
clone size: once; J gene: TRBJ2-7; V gene: TRBV9; D gene: TRBD1; CDR3 protein: CASSPTGDGAYEQYF; CDR3 DNA: TGTGCCAGCAGTCCGACAGGGGATGGAGCCTACGAGCAGTACTTC
clone size: -; J gene: TRBJ2-5; V gene: TRBV5-1; D gene: TRBD2; CDR3 protein: CASSLGGGRRTETQYF; CDR3 DNA: TGCGCCAGCAGCTTGGGCGGCGGGAGAAGGACGGAGACCCAGTACTTC
clone size: few; J gene: TRBJ2-1; V gene: TRBV7-2; D gene: TRBD1; CDR3 protein: CASSLDWTGNEQFF; CDR3 DNA: TGTGCCAGCAGCTTAGATTGGACAGGGAATGAGCAGTTCTTC
clone size: -; J gene: TRBJ2-1; V gene: TRBV4-3; D gene: TRBD2; CDR3 protein: CASSQEAPVGLAGGPPNNEQFF; CDR3 DNA: TGCGCCAGCAGCCAAGAAGCCCCGGTCGGACTAGCGGGGGGGCCTCCCAACAATGAGCAGTTCTTC
clone size: once; J gene: TRBJ1-2; V gene: TRBV18; D gene: -; CDR3 protein: CASSPIEGGGLQNYGYTF; CDR3 DNA: TGTGCCAGCTCACCGATCGAAGGTGGGGGACTTCAAAACTATGGCTACACCTTC
clone size: -; J gene: TRBJ2-1; V gene: TRBV5-1; D gene: -; CDR3 protein: CASGLETRYNEQFF; CDR3 DNA: TGCGCCAGCGGCTTGGAAACGCGCTACAATGAGCAGTTCTTC
clone size: -; J gene: TRBJ2-1; V gene: TRBV7-3; D gene: -; CDR3 protein: CASSAASGTPGVNEQFF; CDR3 DNA: TGTGCCAGCAGCGCAGCCTCCGGGACACCAGGGGTCAATGAGCAGTTCTTC
clone size: few; J gene: TRBJ2-7; V gene: TRBV5-6; D gene: TRBD1; CDR3 protein: CASSLGTGIYEQYF; CDR3 DNA: TGTGCCAGCAGCTTGGGGACAGGGATCTACGAGCAGTACTTC
clone size: -; J gene: TRBJ2-7; V gene: TRBV7-8; D gene: TRBD1; CDR3 protein: CASSLAPRDRAYEQYF; CDR3 DNA: TGTGCCAGCAGCTTAGCCCCCCGGGACAGGGCCTACGAGCAGTACTTC
clone size: -; J gene: TRBJ1-4; V gene: TRBV19; D gene: -; CDR3 protein: CASRPTDSFNNEKLFF; CDR3 DNA: TGTGCCAGTAGACCAACGGACAGTTTTAACAATGAAAAACTGTTTTTT
clone size: -; J gene: TRBJ1-2; V gene: TRBV6-6; D gene: TRBD1; CDR3 protein: CASSRAEGAVYGYTF; CDR3 DNA: TGTGCCAGCAGTAGGGCCGAGGGGGCAGTCTATGGCTACACCTTC
clone size: few; J gene: TRBJ2-3; V gene: TRBV2; D gene: TRBD1; CDR3 protein: CASRDRVSTDTQYF; CDR3 DNA: TGTGCCAGCAGAGACAGGGTTTCTACAGATACGCAGTATTTT